This T cell receptor (beta chain) was sequenced in a study of shared clonotypes between healthy human individuals. An approximately 200 ng quantity of DNA, 29,000 or so T cell genomes, went into the sorted-subset replicate PCRs. This table comes from immunoSEQ multiplex PCR, and its TCRdb copy is limited to in-frame clones, with some not included. The sample has millions of clones; more than 85% are singletons. The CDR3 totals 13 residues. V lost 1 base to trimming and J lost 3 bases, with 6 bases between them. Germline assignment: CDR1 LGHNA and CDR2 YSLEER. Findings of the study overall: With few donors, the genetic and exposure-history diversity represented was limited. The sampled material consisted only of blood, and tissue repertoires are likely to differ.

A word on this clone: The antigen is undetermined.

This chain joins TRBV4-3 and TRBJ1-1; no reliable D call. The source material was naive CD4+ T cells from PBMCs. Subset specified: CD45RA+ positively selected. This sequence was found in a man aged 18 to 30 in good health. Some clones in this sample may be carry-over from other donors' samples. CDR3 loop: CASSQVRYTEAFF. The CDR3 DNA sequence: TGCGCCAGCAGCCAAGTCAGGTACACTGAAGCTTTCTTT.